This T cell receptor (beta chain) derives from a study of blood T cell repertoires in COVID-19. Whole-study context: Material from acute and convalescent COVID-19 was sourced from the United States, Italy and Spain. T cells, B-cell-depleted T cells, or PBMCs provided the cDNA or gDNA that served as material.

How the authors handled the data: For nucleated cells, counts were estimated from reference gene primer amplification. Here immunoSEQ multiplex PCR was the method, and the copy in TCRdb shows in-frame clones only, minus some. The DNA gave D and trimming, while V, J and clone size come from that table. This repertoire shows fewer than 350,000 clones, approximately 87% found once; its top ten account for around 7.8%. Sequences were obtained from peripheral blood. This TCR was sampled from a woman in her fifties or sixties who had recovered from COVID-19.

The DNA for the CDR3 is TGTGCCAGCAGTGAAGTTCTTTCGAGGTCCAGGGACTCTGAAGCTTTCTTT. Its protein is CASSEVLSRSRDSEAFF. V and J are TRBV2 and TRBJ1-1, with a weak D call TRBD1 (5 bases). Germline CDR1 reads SNHLY; CDR2 reads FYNNEI. V lost 1 base and J lost 6, with 21 bases in between. This CDR3 is built from 17 residues.